This is a list of T cell receptor beta chains from one sample in a study of Ad26.COV2.S vaccination and SARS-CoV-2 variants. Sequencing used immunoSEQ multiplex PCR; TCRdb keeps in-frame clones, though not all of them. The sample lists 400,000 to 450,000 clones, about nine tenths occurring once. The sequences come from peripheral blood, collected in a trial of Ad26.COV2.S vaccine versus placebo. These receptors were obtained from a person between 18 and 59 years old who received the Ad26.COV2.S COVID-19 vaccine or a placebo. CDR3s leave out the opening cysteine and the closing phenylalanine or tryptophan. Fields, in order: V gene, clone size, D gene, CDR3 length, CDR3 protein. D genes are given only for firm matches. Where a row states a size, it is once, few, many or the class of an expanded clone; other rows omit it.

>TRBV7-9|once|NA|13
ASSRARDGTDTQY
>TRBV27|NA|NA|11
ASSEDGGSPLH
>TRBV7-8|NA|NA|10
ASSSTTDTQY
>TRBV9|few|NA|14
ASSVGTLASYNEQF
>TRBV3-1/TRBV3-2|NA|TRBD1|13
ASSQATGDNQPQH
>TRBV6-4|NA|TRBD1|15
ASSDSVRGWIYTEAF
>TRBV7-2|NA|TRBD1|12
ASSSTGSNQPQH
>TRBV19|NA|TRBD2|13
ASSMFGRGYNEQF
>TRBV11-3|NA|NA|12
ASSFPGRPYEQY
>TRBV2|once|NA|11
ATGRGLNTEAF
>TRBV6-1|NA|NA|13
ASSEGWAPSGTQY
>TRBV7-2|NA|NA|12
ASSLDGYGYEQY
>TRBV7-9|NA|TRBD1|14
ASSLWTGVPNTEAF
>TRBV24-1|NA|TRBD1|11
ATSGRGHETQY
>TRBV4-3|NA|NA|14
ASSQVGGRGSYEQY
>TRBV7-8|NA|NA|12
ASSLGGDGETQY
>TRBV29-1|few|NA|11
SVEGGWEETQY
>TRBV3-1/TRBV3-2|NA|TRBD2|13
ASSLGLAVNYEQY
>TRBV7-9|NA|NA|13
ASSFGTTSTDTQY
>TRBV14|once|NA|11
ASSQILRDTQY
>TRBV7-8|NA|TRBD1|13
ASSSGQASSYEQY
>TRBV9|NA|TRBD2|14
ASSVVREVSYNEQF
>TRBV10-3|NA|NA|13
AISNPIVAEDGYT
>TRBV10-2|NA|TRBD2|14
ASSEPGLGLLNEQF
>TRBV2|NA|NA|9
ASSYTDEQY
>TRBV7-2|NA|NA|14
ASSVGSDRPNQPQH
>TRBV15|NA|NA|11
ATSREDFYEQY
>TRBV18|NA|TRBD1|15
ASSPRDRSIMNTEAF
>TRBV6-6|once|NA|9
ASSGTYEAF
>TRBV6-2/TRBV6-3|NA|NA|12
ASSYAVRGTEAF
>TRBV6-5|NA|TRBD1|10
ASSRTGYGYT
>TRBV4-2|once|TRBD2|14
ASSQGLAEGDYEQY
>TRBV4-2|NA|NA|13
ASSQDSARDYEQY
>TRBV7-9|NA|TRBD2|13
ASSYTSGTYNEQF
>TRBV21-1|NA|NA|15
ASIRDQKSSYNSPLH
>TRBV5-1|NA|NA|12
ASSSTVAKNIQY
>TRBV10-2|NA|NA|10
AIRQTNTEAF
>TRBV20-1|NA|TRBD2|14
SASLLAGGNTGELF
>TRBV6-2/TRBV6-3|NA|TRBD1|14
ASSYSTGTLDNEQF
>TRBV5-6|NA|TRBD1|13
ASSVRQGRNYGYT
>TRBV7-9|NA|TRBD1|16
ASSSKSGTGRRDEKLF
>TRBV6-5|NA|NA|12
ASRVPGPPGEQY